Included here is one TCR beta chain sequence, with context. Its antigen is still unknown. This sample was taken from a study of vaccination and CD4 T cells after COVID-19. Cultured CD4+ T-cell DNA underwent Oncomine TCR Beta short-read sequencing. TCRdb reprocessed the PCR reads with MiXCR, giving one entry per CDR3 protein. The sample consists of 10,000 or so distinct CDR3 sequences, about 57% of them appearing once. Indicated treatment: roughly 11-day PBMC culture with coronavirus spike peptide pools or control peptides (ViraFEST assay). J gave up 2 bases and V 1 base, and 7 bases lay outside the gene matches. The CDR3 is made up of 16 amino acids. Germline CDR1 SGHTA, CDR2 FQGNSA.

This chain connects TRBV7-2 to TRBJ2-7; 8 bases are shared with TRBD1. The receptor comes from a human donor who had recovered from COVID-19. The sequenced material came from CD4+ T cells from blood, cultured in vitro. The CDR3 here is CASSLGASRGPYEQYF. CDR3 nucleotides: TGTGCCAGCAGCTTAGGGGCTAGCAGGGGGCCCTACGAGCAGTACTTC.